These 15 T cell receptor beta chains came from one sample sequenced in a study of T-cell memory formation after mild COVID-19. Each CDR3 protein gets one entry after TCRdb re-called the 5' RACE reads with MiXCR. The sample shows about 540,000 distinct CDR3 sequences, roughly 22% of them seen only once. The source material was PBMCs or a T cell subset sorted from them (not recorded which). The receptor source for this set is an adult woman who had mild COVID-19 (a few samples of this study predate the infection). Cell type and time point are not known.

The rearrangement links TRBV5-1 to TRBJ1-1; tentatively, D is TRBD1 (5 bases). The CDR3 loop spans 15 amino acids. The V and J ends lost 2 bases and 0 bases respectively, with 11 bases between them. In germline, CDR1 is SGHRS, CDR2 YFSETQ. The DNA of the CDR3 is TGCGCCAGCAGCTTCCGACAGAACATGAACACTGAAGCTTTCTTT. It translates to CASSFRQNMNTEAFF. The complete variable domain, with remaining parts taken from reference TRBV5-1 and TRBJ1-1, reads KAGVTQTPRYLIKTRGQQVTLSCSPISGHRSVSWYQQTPGQGLQFLFEYFSETQRNKGNFPGRFSGRQFSNSRSEMNVSTLELGDSALYLCASSFRQNMNTEAFFGQGTRLTVV.

CDR3: CASSLPREPVNTEAFF. In DNA, the CDR3 is TGCGCCAGCAGCTTGCCCAGGGAACCTGTGAACACTGAAGCTTTCTTT. The rearrangement uses TRBV5-1 and TRBJ1-1; D may be TRBD1 (5 bases). The CDR3 has 16 residues. Germline V gene lookup returns CDR1 SGHRS and CDR2 YFSETQ. V gave up 1 base and J gave up 0 bases, with 13 bases separating them.

The rearrangement joins TRBV20-1 to TRBJ1-6, with D perhaps matching TRBD1 (6 bases). Germline CDR1 DFQATT, CDR2 SNEGSKA (reference sequence). The V end lost 6 bases, the J end lost 1 base, and 31 bases lay between the germline ends. CDR3 length: 21 amino acids. The CDR3 DNA reads as TGCAGTGCCCGTACGTCCGGGACATGGGGGGGATTGAGTTCCTATAATTCACCCCTCCACTTT. This codes for CSARTSGTWGGLSSYNSPLHF.

This chain connects TRBV20-1 to TRBJ2-3; D uncertain. Trimming pared 0 bases from V and 0 bases from J, leaving 13 bases between. The CDR3 is 16 amino acids. Germline values: CDR1 DFQATT, CDR2 SNEGSKA (reference sequence). CDR3 bases: TGCAGTGCTAGAGACCGCCAGCGACCCAGCACAGATACGCAGTATTTT. Residues: CSARDRQRPSTDTQYF.

This clonotype was seen a handful of times. This rearrangement joins TRBV5-1 to TRBJ1-1; D is undetermined. The CDR3 has 13 residues. The V gene's germline CDR1 is SGHRS and CDR2 YFSETQ. V gave up 9 bases and J gave up 2 bases, with 14 bases separating them. This chain's CDR3 is CATKQGQNTEAFF. CDR3 DNA sequence: TGCGCCACCAAACAAGGTCAAAACACTGAAGCTTTCTTT.

The chain couples TRBV18 to TRBJ1-6; TRBD1 matches at 8 bases. This CDR3 comprises 16 residues. Germline V gene data show CDR1 as KGHSH and CDR2 as LQKENI. Trimming cost V 3 bases and J 7 bases; bases outside gene matches: 8. The CDR3 nucleotides are TGTGCCAGCTCACCTACTATTCAGGGGGCGAATTCACCCCTCCACTTT. It translates to CASSPTIQGANSPLHF.

The CDR3 DNA is TGTGCCAGCAGCTGGGGGGACAGGATGAACACTGAAGCTTTCTTT. It yields the protein CASSWGDRMNTEAFF. V usage is TRBV7-2 and J usage is TRBJ1-1; TRBD1 matches 8 bases. The CDR3 totals 15 residues. CDR1 and CDR2 from the germline V gene are SGHTA and FQGNSA. The trim removed 4 bases at V and 0 bases at J, leaving 4 bases unmatched.

The rearrangement joins TRBV19 to TRBJ2-2; TRBD2 matches 9 bases. This CDR3 has 17 residues. Looked up from germline, CDR1 is LNHDA and CDR2 is SQIVND (reference sequence). V trimming: 3 bases; J trimming: 2 bases; junction bases outside the gene matches: 7. CDR3 sequence: CASSIVGLAYNTGELFF. The CDR3 DNA reads as TGTGCCAGTAGTATTGTGGGACTAGCTTATAACACCGGGGAGCTGTTTTTT.

V usage is TRBV4-1 and J usage is TRBJ2-1; D is uncertain. Germline CDR1 MGHRA, CDR2 YSYEKL. The CDR3 has 14 residues. Trimming cost V 1 base and J 6 bases, with 10 bases left between them. This chain's CDR3 is CASSQVGHSNEQFF. The CDR3 region has the DNA TGCGCCAGCAGCCAAGTCGGGCACTCCAATGAGCAGTTCTTC.

The rearrangement uses TRBV5-1 and TRBJ2-4; D gene uncertain. CDR1 SGHRS and CDR2 YFSETQ come from the germline V gene. V lost 4 bases, J lost 0 bases, and 11 bases lay in between. The CDR3 totals 15 residues. The CDR3 protein is CASSTDLGAKNIQYF. Here the CDR3 DNA reads TGCGCCAGCAGCACAGACCTGGGAGCCAAAAACATTCAGTACTTC. The variable domain in full, completed from reference TRBV5-1 and TRBJ2-4, reads KAGVTQTPRYLIKTRGQQVTLSCSPISGHRSVSWYQQTPGQGLQFLFEYFSETQRNKGNFPGRFSGRQFSNSRSEMNVSTLELGDSALYLCASSTDLGAKNIQYFGAGTRLSVL.

This clonotype was seen more than once but under ten times. This sequence joins TRBV30 and TRBJ2-2; TRBD1 matches at 7 bases. The J segment lost 5 bases and the V segment lost 3 bases, leaving 6 bases of the junction unmatched. Germline CDR1 GTSNPN, CDR2 SVGIG (reference sequence). The CDR3 spans 14 residues. This CDR3 reads CAWRYRGWTGELFF. CDR3 nucleotide sequence: TGTGCCTGGAGGTACAGGGGCTGGACCGGGGAGCTGTTTTTT.

In DNA form, the CDR3 reads TGTGCCAGCAGACGACAGGGTGGGCTTATTCTGAACACTGAAGCTTTCTTT. Translating it yields CASRRQGGLILNTEAFF. The chain couples TRBV6-5 to TRBJ1-1, with 7 nucleotides matching TRBD1. The CDR3 covers 17 residues. Germline assignment: CDR1 MNHEY and CDR2 SVGAGI. With 6 bases clipped from V and 0 bases from J, the junction kept 13 bases outside the gene matches.

This clonotype was observed a few times. The chain is built from TRBV20-1 and TRBJ1-2; no definite D call. Trimming cost V 4 bases and J 4 bases, with 7 bases left between them. Germline V gene lookup returns CDR1 DFQATT and CDR2 SNEGSKA (reference sequence). The CDR3 consists of 11 residues. The CDR3 loop reads CSAIGGYGYTF. For the CDR3, the DNA is TGCAGTGCTATCGGCGGCTATGGCTACACCTTC.

The chain uses TRBV10-3 and TRBJ2-7; TRBD1 agrees at 10 bases. This CDR3 contains 15 residues. Losses at the gene ends were 3 bases for V and 2 bases for J; bases not matched to a gene: 4. CDR1 is ENHRY and CDR2 is SYGVKD in the germline V gene. CDR3 sequence (DNA): TGTGCCATCAGTGATGCGGGGACAGGGGCCTACGAGCAGTACTTC. Protein product: CAISDAGTGAYEQYF.

A few counts support this clonotype. The V gene is TRBV27, the J gene TRBJ2-5; TRBD2 matches at 7 bases. V gave up 3 bases and J gave up 4 bases; unmatched junction bases: 14. CDR1 MNHEY and CDR2 SMNVEV come from the germline V gene (reference sequence). The CDR3 has 17 residues. The CDR3 region is CASSFSGLGVSLETQYF. The CDR3, as DNA: TGTGCCAGCAGTTTCTCTGGACTAGGCGTTTCACTAGAGACCCAGTACTTC.